This passage covers 22 T cell receptor beta chains from one sample sequenced in a study of regulatory T cells in long-lasting Graves disease. Time point: newly diagnosed GD, antithyroid drugs for less than 3 months. Isolated PBMC RNA provided the starting material for the TCR library. Arm-PCR of CDR3 regions and iRepertoire HTBI primers were the basis on which TCR beta libraries were built. One entry per CDR3 protein results from TCRdb running MiXCR on the multiplex PCR reads. The sample contains approximately 480,000 distinct CDR3 sequences, roughly 16% of which appear only once. These records were also assigned to another study, of T cells in Graves' hyperthyroidism and ophthalmopathy.

Sequencing was performed on peripheral blood mononuclear cells (PBMCs), taken at new diagnosis, from a patient treated with antithyroid drugs. All receptors come from a man between 40 and 49 years old with Graves disease.

Written as DNA, the CDR3 is TGTGCCAGCAGCGCACGCCGGGACAGGGGCTACGAGCAGTACTTC. Protein product: CASSARRDRGYEQYF. The chain joins TRBV7-8 to TRBJ2-7; 10 nucleotides align to TRBD1. This CDR3 contains 15 residues. The ends lost 5 bases at V and 3 bases at J; junction bases unmatched: 7. In germline, CDR1 is SGHVS, CDR2 FQNEAQ.

This clonotype has at least ten counts. The V and J genes are TRBV20-1 and TRBJ2-3; no reliable D call. V was pared by 4 bases and J by 1 base, with 12 bases between. Germline values: CDR1 DFQATT, CDR2 SNEGSKA (reference sequence). The CDR3 runs to 14 residues. The CDR3, as DNA: TGCAGTGCTACACCGGGCTCTCGCACAGATACGCAGTATTTT. Its protein is CSATPGSRTDTQYF.

This clonotype has only a few counts. The chain uses TRBV19 and TRBJ2-2, with D tentatively TRBD1 or TRBD2 (5 bases each). This CDR3 has 16 residues. Germline V gives CDR1 LNHDA, CDR2 SQIVND (reference sequence). V was trimmed by 4 bases and J by 2 bases, leaving 14 bases between them. CDR3 sequence: CASSTPRGTNTGELFF. The CDR3, as DNA: TGTGCCAGTAGTACCCCCCGGGGCACCAACACCGGGGAGCTGTTTTTT.

This clonotype occurred many times. This chain joins TRBV20-1 and TRBJ1-2; weak D call: TRBD1 (6 bases). The germline CDR1 and CDR2 sequences are DFQATT and SNEGSKA (reference sequence). V lost 1 base and J 3 bases, leaving 18 bases between the germline ends. The CDR3 extends over 16 amino acids. CDR3 sequence reads: CSARGGQTDSYYGYTF. DNA for the CDR3: TGCAGTGCTAGAGGGGGACAAACCGACTCTTACTATGGCTACACCTTC.

The chain carries TRBV24-1 and TRBJ2-3, with D possibly TRBD1 on 5 matching bases. The germline V gene encodes CDR1 KGHDR and CDR2 SFDVKD. V was pared by 4 bases and J by 1 base, with 8 bases between. The CDR3 contains 14 residues. CDR3 region: CATSEIGGTDTQYF. In DNA form, the CDR3 reads TGTGCCACCAGTGAAATAGGGGGCACAGATACGCAGTATTTT.

This clonotype has a count of ten or more. The chain joins TRBV10-3 to TRBJ2-1, with D possibly matching TRBD2 (6 bases). Germline values: CDR1 ENHRY, CDR2 SYGVKD. The length of the CDR3 is 14 residues. V gave up 8 bases and J gave up 6 bases, with 17 bases separating them. The DNA of the CDR3 is TGTGCCATCCACGGGAGTCTCCTAGGCAATGAGCAGTTCTTC. Translated, it gives CAIHGSLLGNEQFF.

A word on this clonotype: A read error likely explains this, since a far larger clone differs by one base. This rearrangement joins TRBV11-2 to TRBJ2-7; D could derive from TRBD1 or TRBD2 (5 bases each). Trimming cost V 5 bases and J 7 bases, with 21 bases left between them. The germline CDR1 and CDR2 sequences are SGHAT and FQNNGV. This CDR3 comprises 15 residues. The CDR3 loop reads CASSTGTFTYNEQYF. CDR3 DNA sequence: TGTGCCAGCAGCACTGGGACCTTCACCTACAATGAGCAGTACTTC.

This clonotype showed up just a few times. The chain is built from TRBV12-3 or TRBV12-4 and TRBJ2-1, with unresolved D. CDR3 length: 16 amino acids. V was pared by 3 bases and J by 0 bases, with 12 bases between. For the CDR3, the DNA is TGTGCCAGCAGTTTCCCTCTAGGCAGCTCCTACAATGAGCAGTTCTTC. It translates to CASSFPLGSSYNEQFF.

There are many counts of this clonotype. The V gene is TRBV29-1, the J gene TRBJ2-7, with D perhaps matching TRBD1 or TRBD2 (5 bases each). The CDR3 loop spans 12 amino acids. CDR1 is SQVTM, CDR2 ANQGSEA, per germline. The V gene lost 7 bases and the J gene lost 4 bases, with 14 bases spanning the gap. Written as DNA, the CDR3 is TGCAGCGGAGGGGCGGGCCTATACGAGCAGTACTTC. Its protein product is CSGGAGLYEQYF.

This clonotype was detected ten times or more. The V gene is TRBV3-1, the J gene TRBJ1-4; the D is unclear. The CDR3 extends over 12 amino acids. Germline assignment: CDR1 LGHDT and CDR2 YNNKEL (reference sequence). Deletions cut 4 bases from V and 8 bases from J, with 8 bases between. The DNA for the CDR3 is TGTGCCAGCAGCCGGTCGGACGAAAAACTGTTTTTT. Amino acids: CASSRSDEKLFF.

The CDR3 DNA is TGTGCCAGCAGTTTGAACCTCTATGGCTACACCTTC. Encoded protein: CASSLNLYGYTF. The chain employs TRBV28 and TRBJ1-2, with D unresolved. Germline V gives CDR1 MDHEN, CDR2 SYDVKM. V was pared by 3 bases and J by 4 bases, with 6 bases between. The CDR3 runs 12 residues.

In its sample, this clonotype was seen a few times. The chain is built from TRBV6-1 and TRBJ1-5; TRBD1 agrees at 11 bases. The CDR3 extends over 18 amino acids. Per germline, CDR1 MNHNS and CDR2 SASEGT. With V trimmed by 5 bases and J by 7 bases, 16 bases remained unmatched. CDR3 protein: CASSKIFQLGQGDQPQHF. CDR3 nucleotides: TGTGCCAGCAGTAAAATCTTCCAATTGGGACAGGGGGACCAGCCCCAGCATTTT.

Many counts were recorded for this clonotype. V and J are TRBV7-9 and TRBJ2-1, with D uncertain. Trimming took 5 bases from V and 4 from J, leaving 15 bases between them. The CDR3 has 15 amino acids. Germline loops: CDR1 SEHNR, CDR2 FQNEAQ (reference sequence). The CDR3 loop reads CASSPDGSRYNEQFF. In DNA, the CDR3 is TGTGCCAGCAGCCCCGACGGAAGTAGGTACAATGAGCAGTTCTTC.

This clonotype was seen at least ten times. The V and J genes are TRBV11-2 and TRBJ2-2, with 9 nucleotides matching TRBD2. V was pared by 4 bases and J by 2 bases, with 8 bases of the junction left unmatched. The CDR3 has 17 residues. Per germline, CDR1 SGHAT and CDR2 FQNNGV. CDR3 nucleotides: TGTGCCAGCAGCTCTTCCGGGACTAGCCTTAACACCGGGGAGCTGTTTTTT. It codes for CASSSSGTSLNTGELFF.

The CDR3 DNA reads TGTGCCAGCAGCAGGGAATATAGCAATCAGCCCCAGCATTTT. Its protein is CASSREYSNQPQHF. The rearrangement links TRBV28 to TRBJ1-5, with D perhaps TRBD1 (5 bases). V shed 6 bases and J shed 0 bases, with 9 bases lying between them. The germline CDR1 and CDR2 sequences are MDHEN and SYDVKM. The CDR3 extends over 14 amino acids.

Notes on this clonotype: This clone may be a read error of a much larger clone one base away. The J gene is TRBJ2-4, the V gene TRBV28; D gene ambiguous. The CDR3 runs to 13 residues. V was trimmed by 3 bases and J by 10 bases, leaving 13 bases between them. Germline V gene sequence: CDR1 MDHEN, CDR2 SYDVKM. CDR3 in amino acids: CASSFVGPDIQYF. The CDR3 DNA sequence: TGTGCCAGCAGTTTTGTGGGCCCAGATATTCAGTACTTC.

The CDR3 spells CATSKRGGELFF. The CDR3 region has the DNA TGTGCCACCAGCAAGCGTGGCGGGGAGCTGTTTTTT. This chain uses TRBV15 with TRBJ2-2; D gene ambiguous. The CDR3 totals 12 residues. V was cut by 4 bases and J by 7 bases, with 7 bases left in between. Per the germline V gene, CDR1 is LNHNV and CDR2 is YYDKDF (reference sequence). Filled out from reference TRBV15 and TRBJ2-2, the complete variable domain reads DAMVIQNPRYQVTQFGKPVTLSCSQTLNHNVMYWYQQKSSQAPKLLFHYYDKDFNNEADTPDNFQSRRPNTSFCFLDIRSPGLGDTAMYLCATSKRGGELFFGEGSRLTVL.

This clonotype has a count of ten or more. The gene calls are TRBV6-1 and TRBJ2-5; TRBD1 matches 7 bases. V was pared by 7 bases and J by 0 bases, with 11 bases of the junction left unmatched. Germline V CDR1 and CDR2: MNHNS, SASEGT. The CDR3 has 16 amino acids. The CDR3 is CASKFSATGNQETQYF. The CDR3, as DNA: TGTGCCAGCAAATTCTCCGCGACAGGGAACCAAGAGACCCAGTACTTC.

This clonotype was counted ten times or more. The V call is TRBV30, the J call TRBJ2-5; D call uncertain. Per germline, CDR1 GTSNPN and CDR2 SVGIG (reference sequence). This CDR3 region has 11 residues. The germline V and J ends were trimmed by 5 bases and 10 bases, with 14 bases remaining between them. CDR3 sequence reads: CAWGSSSSQYF. CDR3 nucleotides: TGTGCCTGGGGTTCAAGTAGTAGCCAGTACTTC.

This clonotype was recorded a few times. This chain joins TRBV10-3 and TRBJ2-7; D unresolved. V was shortened by 4 bases and J by 2 bases, with 9 bases between the two germline ends. This CDR3 contains 13 residues. CDR1 and CDR2 from the germline V gene are ENHRY and SYGVKD. The CDR3 DNA reads as TGTGCCATCAGTGTAGGCAGAACCTACGAGCAGTACTTC. It is translated as CAISVGRTYEQYF.

The sample holds many counts of this clonotype. This sequence joins TRBV2 and TRBJ2-1; 10 bases fit TRBD2. CDR1 and CDR2 (germline): SNHLY, FYNNEI. With 7 bases clipped from V and 2 bases from J, the junction kept 5 bases outside the gene matches. The CDR3 length is 15 residues. The CDR3: CASKTSGAPYNEQFF. The CDR3 nucleotides are TGTGCCAGCAAAACTAGCGGGGCCCCCTACAATGAGCAGTTCTTC.

The rearrangement uses TRBV5-1 and TRBJ2-2; D gene uncertain. The V and J ends lost 1 base and 7 bases respectively, with 8 bases between them. The CDR3 runs to 13 residues. CDR1 is SGHRS, CDR2 YFSETQ, per germline. CDR3 sequence reads: CASSLIGDGELFF. Here the CDR3 DNA reads TGCGCCAGCAGCTTGATTGGGGACGGGGAGCTGTTTTTT.